Here is one T cell receptor beta chain with its context. Clones were read by immunoSEQ multiplex PCR, and TCRdb kept only the in-frame ones, dropping some. The table has about 200,000 clones, approximately 90% seen once; the top ten hold about 4.5%. The data are from a study of blood T cell repertoires in COVID-19. CDR3 length: 14 residues. V lost 0 bases, J lost 2 bases, and 7 bases lay in between. Germline V gene data show CDR1 as SGHDN and CDR2 as FVKESK. The gene calls are TRBV14 and TRBJ2-5; no clear D gene. The sequence derives from a man in his fifties or sixties with acute or convalescent COVID-19. Sequenced sample: peripheral blood. The CDR3 sequence is CASSQELRQETQYF. For the CDR3, the DNA is TGTGCCAGCAGCCAAGAACTGCGTCAAGAGACCCAGTACTTC.